Shown below are 29 T cell receptor beta chains from a single sample sequenced in a study of T-cell reconstitution after alpha-beta-depleted transplantation in children. Molecular barcoding with unique molecular identifiers was used for the TCRbeta library. In TCRdb, the PCR reads were re-called with MiXCR into one record per CDR3 protein. The sample shows 400,000 to 500,000 distinct CDR3 sequences, about 11% of them seen only once. The sequencing used PBMCs from the stem cell graft donor, collected from the stem cell graft. These receptors were collected from a human donor who donated a stem cell graft to a child with acute myeloid leukemia.

The CDR3 nucleotides read TGTGCCATCGGGCAGGACTCAACTAATGAAAAACTGTTTTTT. Protein product: CAIGQDSTNEKLFF. The chain couples TRBV10-3 to TRBJ1-4, with D unclear. The germline V gene encodes CDR1 ENHRY and CDR2 SYGVKD. The CDR3 length is 14 residues. With 8 bases removed from V and 0 bases from J, the gap between germline ends came to 10 bases.

This chain links TRBV12-5 with TRBJ1-5; D gene ambiguous. V lost 1 base and J 4 bases, leaving 2 bases between the germline ends. Germline V gives CDR1 LGHNT, CDR2 FRNRAP. The CDR3 is 12 amino acids. The CDR3 region is CASGLDNQPQHF. As DNA, the CDR3 is TGTGCTAGTGGTTTGGATAATCAGCCCCAGCATTTT.

This clonotype was counted ten times or more. The V call is TRBV6-2 or TRBV6-3, the J call TRBJ1-1; tentative D call: TRBD1 (5 bases). In germline, CDR1 is MNHEY, CDR2 SVGEGT. Deletions cut 11 bases from V and 1 base from J, with 11 bases between. The CDR3 covers 12 residues. CDR3: CASGAGNTEAFF. The CDR3 DNA reads as TGTGCCTCCGGGGCAGGGAACACTGAAGCTTTCTTT.

The CDR3 region has the DNA TGCAGTGCAACCTCGAGGGGACAGGGGGCCTGGGAGACCCAGTACTTC. It yields the protein CSATSRGQGAWETQYF. The chain is built from TRBV20-1 and TRBJ2-5; 12 nucleotides agree with TRBD1. The junction had 13 bases not matched to a gene; V was cut back by 6 bases and J by 5 bases. The CDR3 is 16 amino acids. Germline-derived CDR1 and CDR2 are DFQATT and SNEGSKA (reference sequence).

There are a few counts of this clonotype. The chain combines TRBV10-1 with TRBJ2-1; D perhaps matches TRBD1 (6 bases). The CDR3 sequence is 16 residues long. Germline lookup yields CDR1 WNHNN and CDR2 SYGVQD (reference sequence). Trimming left V 1 base short and J 7 bases short, with 17 bases between. The CDR3 DNA follows: TGCGCCAGCAGTGAGTTTATTCAGGGGCCTTATAATGAGCAGTTCTTC. Its translation is CASSEFIQGPYNEQFF.

This clonotype has a count of ten or more. The V call is TRBV24-1, the J call TRBJ2-3; tentatively, D is TRBD2 (5 bases). Trimming removed 5 bases from V and 0 bases from J, with 17 bases in between. This CDR3 region has 17 residues. Looked up from germline, CDR1 is KGHDR and CDR2 is SFDVKD. CDR3 amino acids: CATSGPGVASSTDTQYF. DNA of the CDR3: TGTGCCACCAGTGGGCCCGGGGTGGCCTCTAGCACAGATACGCAGTATTTT.

The chain employs TRBV13 and TRBJ2-7, with no clear D. The CDR3 spans 13 residues. Germline CDR1 PRHDT, CDR2 FYEKMQ (reference sequence). The V end was cut by 0 bases, the J end by 2 bases, with 5 bases between. Here the CDR3 reads CASSLGPTYEQYF. As DNA, the CDR3 is TGTGCCAGCAGCTTAGGACCTACCTACGAGCAGTACTTC. Combining the CDR3 with reference TRBV13 and TRBJ2-7 gives the whole variable domain AAGVIQSPRHLIKEKRETATLKCYPIPRHDTVYWYQQGPGQDPQFLISFYEKMQSDKGSIPDRFSAQQFSDYHSELNMSSLELGDSALYFCASSLGPTYEQYFGPGTRLTVT.

V usage is TRBV18 and J usage is TRBJ2-1, with TRBD2 as a possible D gene (5 bases). Trimming took off 8 bases at V and 6 bases at J, with 20 bases between the two ends. Germline lookup yields CDR1 KGHSH and CDR2 LQKENI. The CDR3 totals 15 residues. CDR3 loop: CASPHSAGKPNEQFF. The DNA of the CDR3 is TGTGCCAGCCCTCATTCGGCGGGCAAGCCCAATGAGCAGTTCTTC.

This sequence joins TRBV5-1 and TRBJ2-1; TRBD2 agrees at 11 bases. V gave up 1 base and J gave up 2 bases; unmatched junction bases: 8. The CDR3 is made up of 18 amino acids. Germline lookup yields CDR1 SGHRS and CDR2 YFSETQ. The CDR3 nucleotides are TGCGCCAGCAGCTTGAGGGCGGGACTAGCGGCGACCTACAATGAGCAGTTCTTC. Translating it yields CASSLRAGLAATYNEQFF.

For this clonotype: Germline is not matched at one junction end, which may reflect a read error. This chain connects TRBV3-1 to TRBJ1-5, with D possibly TRBD1 on 5 matching bases. The germline gives CDR1 LGHDT, CDR2 YNNKEL (reference sequence). The CDR3 is 15 residues long. CDR3 nucleotides: TGTGCCAGCAGTCAAGGCCGGGACCCCAATCAGCCCCAGCATTTT. Translating gives CASSQGRDPNQPQHF.

This clonotype was picked up many times. The chain links TRBV20-1 to TRBJ1-5; D is unclear. This CDR3 comprises 14 residues. CDR1 is DFQATT, CDR2 SNEGSKA, per germline (reference sequence). Trimming stripped 2 bases from V and 0 bases from J, with 8 bases between. The CDR3 loop reads CSARSGDSNQPQHF. CDR3 nucleotide sequence: TGCAGTGCTAGAAGTGGAGATAGCAATCAGCCCCAGCATTTT.

This clonotype has a handful of counts. The chain is built from TRBV20-1 and TRBJ2-1; D remains ambiguous. The germline V and J ends were trimmed by 4 bases and 1 base, with 5 bases remaining between them. Germline CDR1 is DFQATT and CDR2 is SNEGSKA (reference sequence). The CDR3 is 12 residues long. The CDR3 loop reads CSAKRSYNEQFF. DNA for the CDR3: TGCAGTGCTAAAAGGTCCTACAATGAGCAGTTCTTC.

The V call is TRBV5-1, the J call TRBJ2-1; TRBD2 aligns across 12 bases. V gave up 10 bases and J gave up 10 bases; unmatched junction bases: 9. The CDR3 sequence is 13 residues long. The germline V gene has CDR1 SGHRS and CDR2 YFSETQ. CDR3 residues: CAGRTGLAGEQFF. In nucleotides, the CDR3 is TGCGCCGGAAGGACAGGACTAGCGGGAGAGCAGTTCTTC.

There are a few counts of this clonotype. The DNA of the CDR3 is TGTGCCATCAGTGGCACAGTCAGCACAGATACGCAGTATTTT. This encodes CAISGTVSTDTQYF. The V gene is TRBV10-3, the J gene TRBJ2-3; no clear D gene. V lost 4 bases and J lost 0, with 8 bases in between. The CDR3 is 14 amino acids. Looked up from germline, CDR1 is ENHRY and CDR2 is SYGVKD.

The chain is built from TRBV11-2 and TRBJ1-3; D gene ambiguous. Trimming pared 0 bases from V and 4 bases from J, leaving 13 bases between. The CDR3 spans 16 residues. The germline V gene encodes CDR1 SGHAT and CDR2 FQNNGV. CDR3 loop: CASSLDPGSFGNTIYF. DNA of the CDR3: TGTGCCAGCAGCTTAGACCCTGGTAGCTTCGGAAACACCATATATTTT. The full variable domain, in which reference TRBV11-2 and TRBJ1-3 provide the parts outside the CDR3, is EAGVAQSPRYKIIEKRQSVAFWCNPISGHATLYWYQQILGQGPKLLIQFQNNGVVDDSQLPKDRFSAERLKGVDSTLKIQPAKLEDSAVYLCASSLDPGSFGNTIYFGEGSWLTVV.

The chain is built from TRBV19 and TRBJ1-4, with 8 positions matching TRBD1. J lost 2 bases, V lost 5 bases, and 7 bases had no gene match. Germline lookup yields CDR1 LNHDA and CDR2 SQIVND (reference sequence). The CDR3 totals 16 residues. CDR3 DNA sequence: TGTGCCAGTAGTCTAGGACAGGGTTGGACTAATGAAAAACTGTTTTTT. This sequence encodes CASSLGQGWTNEKLFF.

This clonotype appeared many times. The chain has TRBV5-1 and TRBJ1-5, with D unclear. This CDR3 has 12 residues. Trimming removed 2 bases at V and 6 bases at J, with 6 bases between. The germline CDR1 and CDR2 sequences are SGHRS and YFSETQ. The CDR3, as DNA: TGCGCCAGCAGCTTCTCAGGTCAGCCCCAGCATTTT. Protein: CASSFSGQPQHF.

Only a few counts were recorded for this clonotype. This chain joins TRBV6-1 and TRBJ1-2; 8 bases align to TRBD1. After removal of 7 bases from V and 3 bases from J, the junction contained 10 bases not matched to a gene. This CDR3 comprises 15 residues. The germline V gene has CDR1 MNHNS and CDR2 SASEGT. The CDR3 protein is CASKPDRGAYYGYTF. CDR3 in DNA: TGTGCCAGCAAACCTGACAGGGGCGCTTACTATGGCTACACCTTC.

This clonotype was observed a few times. The rearrangement uses TRBV7-9 and TRBJ1-4, with TRBD1 matching over 7 bases. Trimming cost V 3 bases and J 4 bases; bases outside gene matches: 8. This CDR3 region has 16 residues. Germline V CDR1 and CDR2: SEHNR, FQNEAQ (reference sequence). The CDR3 DNA is TGTGCCAGCAGCTTTGGGAGGGGGCAGATTAATGAAAAACTGTTTTTT. Translation: CASSFGRGQINEKLFF.

The chain combines TRBV29-1 with TRBJ1-2; D remains ambiguous. Deletions cut 4 bases from V and 6 bases from J, with 9 bases between. Germline CDR1 is SQVTM and CDR2 is ANQGSEA. This CDR3 comprises 11 residues. The CDR3 bases are TGCAGCGTTGGAGGGAATAATGGCTACACCTTC. Its protein product is CSVGGNNGYTF.

The J gene is TRBJ2-5, the V gene TRBV7-2; TRBD2 matches at 9 bases. The V segment lost 5 bases and the J segment 5 bases; nucleotides outside the gene matches: 9. The CDR3 sequence is 15 residues long. Germline V gene sequence: CDR1 SGHTA, CDR2 FQGNSA. CDR3 DNA sequence: TGTGCCAGCAGCCGGACTAGCGAGGCTTGGGAGACCCAGTACTTC. This codes for CASSRTSEAWETQYF.

This clonotype has at least ten counts. The V call is TRBV6-2 or TRBV6-3, the J call TRBJ1-5, with 7 bases aligning to TRBD1. V lost 6 bases, J lost 3 bases, and 8 bases stayed unmatched. The CDR3 is 15 residues long. CDR1 and CDR2 from the germline V gene are MNHEY and SVGEGT. CDR3 loop: CASSQGVVDNQPQHF. In DNA, the CDR3 is TGTGCCAGCAGCCAGGGGGTCGTAGACAATCAGCCCCAGCATTTT.

The table lists this clonotype with a few counts. The J gene is TRBJ2-1, the V gene TRBV5-1, with 13 bases that match TRBD2. V dropped 3 bases and J dropped 8; count of bases not matched to a gene: 5. This CDR3 has 15 amino acids. The germline gives CDR1 SGHRS, CDR2 YFSETQ. CDR3 sequence reads: CASSWGLAGRYEQFF. The CDR3 coding sequence is TGCGCCAGCAGCTGGGGACTAGCGGGAAGGTATGAGCAGTTCTTC. The full variable domain, its missing parts supplied by reference TRBV5-1 and TRBJ2-1, is KAGVTQTPRYLIKTRGQQVTLSCSPISGHRSVSWYQQTPGQGLQFLFEYFSETQRNKGNFPGRFSGRQFSNSRSEMNVSTLELGDSALYLCASSWGLAGRYEQFFGPGTRLTVL.

V gene TRBV3-1 combines with J gene TRBJ2-1; weak D call: TRBD2 (6 bases). CDR3 length: 14 amino acids. Trimming removed 5 bases at V and 1 base at J, with 9 bases between. Germline CDR1 reads LGHDT; CDR2 reads YNNKEL (reference sequence). The CDR3 loop is CASSASESYNEQFF. The DNA of the CDR3 is TGTGCCAGCAGCGCTAGCGAGTCCTACAATGAGCAGTTCTTC.

This chain links TRBV6-5 with TRBJ1-2, with a weak D call TRBD1 (6 bases). The CDR3 extends over 14 amino acids. The germline V gene encodes CDR1 MNHEY and CDR2 SVGAGI. V lost 3 bases to trimming and J lost 5 bases, with 13 bases between them. CDR3 nucleotides: TGTGCCAGCAGTTATTATCAGGGGAGATATGGCTACACCTTC. This translates into CASSYYQGRYGYTF.

The chain links TRBV6-1 to TRBJ2-5, with D tentatively TRBD1 or TRBD2 (6 bases each). Trimming took off 7 bases at V and 5 bases at J, with 17 bases between the two ends. Per the germline V gene, CDR1 is MNHNS and CDR2 is SASEGT. The CDR3 is 14 amino acids. As DNA, the CDR3 is TGTGCCAGCAACCGCTGGAGGGGGGATGAGACCCAGTACTTC. Protein product: CASNRWRGDETQYF.

There are a few counts of this clonotype. The chain links TRBV12-3 or TRBV12-4 to TRBJ2-4; D perhaps matches TRBD2 (5 bases). Trimming took 6 bases from V and 6 from J, leaving 12 bases between them. The CDR3 has 13 residues. The CDR3 sequence: CASSQTRGNIQYF. The DNA of the CDR3 is TGTGCCAGCAGCCAAACACGGGGAAACATTCAGTACTTC.

This rearrangement joins TRBV5-1 to TRBJ1-1; 7 bases agree with TRBD1. This CDR3 has 14 amino acids. CDR1 is SGHRS and CDR2 is YFSETQ in the germline V gene. Germline trimming cut 7 bases from V and 2 bases from J; bases unmatched to any gene: 8. Written as DNA, the CDR3 is TGCGCCAGCGAAACAGGGGCTGGTAACACTGAAGCTTTCTTT. Amino acid sequence: CASETGAGNTEAFF. The full variable domain, in which reference TRBV5-1 and TRBJ1-1 provide the parts outside the CDR3, is KAGVTQTPRYLIKTRGQQVTLSCSPISGHRSVSWYQQTPGQGLQFLFEYFSETQRNKGNFPGRFSGRQFSNSRSEMNVSTLELGDSALYLCASETGAGNTEAFFGQGTRLTVV.

The chain joins TRBV4-1 to TRBJ2-5, with D maybe TRBD2 (6 bases). The ends were cut back, 1 base at V and 6 bases at J, with 12 bases in the middle. Per the germline V gene, CDR1 is MGHRA and CDR2 is YSYEKL. The CDR3 loop spans 14 amino acids. This CDR3 is CASSQGGVRQTQYF. The CDR3, as DNA: TGCGCCAGCAGCCAAGGGGGGGTCAGGCAGACCCAGTACTTC.